This TCR beta chain was identified in a study of T-cell reconstitution after alpha-beta-depleted transplantation in children. This clonotype was observed many times. V was trimmed by 2 bases and J by 3 bases, leaving 8 bases between them. This CDR3 is built from 13 residues. Germline V CDR1 and CDR2: MGHRA, YSYEKL. Unique molecular identifiers were built into the TCRbeta library. MiXCR was run by TCRdb on the PCR reads, yielding one entry per CDR3 protein. The sample records 330,000 or so distinct CDR3 sequences, 9% to 12% being singletons. The origin of this receptor is a human donor who donated a stem cell graft to a child with acute lymphoblastic leukemia. The sample in question was PBMCs from the stem cell graft donor, obtained from the stem cell graft. The rearrangement joins TRBV4-1 to TRBJ2-7; D remains ambiguous. The CDR3 coding sequence is TGCGCCAGCAGCCAAACAAAGGACTACGAGCAGTACTTC. Translating it yields CASSQTKDYEQYF.